The clone carrying this TCR beta chain was recorded many times. Its antigen is as yet unknown. The data were taken from a study of Graves' ophthalmopathy and Graves' hyperthyroidism. General study points: Blood also carried most expanded thyroid clonotypes exceeding 0.001 frequency.

This CDR3 region has 16 residues. The junction had 11 bases not matched to a gene; V was cut back by 5 bases and J by 2 bases. CDR1 and CDR2 from the germline V gene are MNHEY and SMNVEV (reference sequence). Amplifying from RNA transcripts, the study obtained TCR beta CDR3 regions. Scientists carried out first-round RT-PCR using HTBI primers and then a second-round multiplex PCR. TCRdb itself ran the multiplex PCR reads through MiXCR, one entry per CDR3 protein. In the table there are approximately 160,000 distinct CDR3 sequences, roughly 36% of which are singletons. Enrollment excluded any patients with other autoimmune diseases, uncontrolled infections, pregnancy or lactation.

The origin of this receptor is a man between 25 and 39 years old with Graves' ophthalmopathy. Sequencing was carried out using peripheral blood. V gene TRBV27 combines with J gene TRBJ2-7, with 8 bases lining up with TRBD2. The CDR3 DNA sequence: TGTGCCAGCAGTCCACCCGGGGGGGGGTGGCCCTACGAGCAGTACTTC. Translated: CASSPPGGGWPYEQYF.